This TCR beta chain was retrieved from a study of T cells after posttransplantation cyclophosphamide. The V gene lost 4 bases and the J gene lost 5 bases, with 12 bases spanning the gap. The CDR3 totals 13 residues. In germline, CDR1 is KGHSH, CDR2 LQKENI. This clone has ten or more counts. Clones were read by immunoSEQ multiplex PCR, and TCRdb kept only the in-frame ones, dropping some. The sample has about 44,000 clones, none seen only once. This clonotype was obtained from a man aged 35 to 55 in good health, CMV-negative, and a related stem cell transplant donor. This rearrangement joins TRBV18 to TRBJ2-7, with D maybe TRBD1 (6 bases). Sequenced input: PBMCs. The CDR3 bases are TGTGCCAGCTCACAAACCGGGACACACGAGCAGTACTTC. It yields the protein CASSQTGTHEQYF.